Shown below are 5 T cell receptor beta chains from a single sample sequenced in a study of response to subunit inactivated influenza vaccine. TCRdb passed the RT-PCR reads through MiXCR, listing each CDR3 protein once. The sample has 750,000 to 850,000 distinct CDR3 sequences, around a sixth seen once; the top ten hold about a tenth. Sequences were derived from PBMCs from blood, sampled 5 days after vaccination. Source of these receptors: a man between 50 and 59 years old who received an inactivated influenza vaccine.

This clonotype was counted between two and nine times. The V and J genes are TRBV15 and TRBJ2-5; weak D call: TRBD2 (6 bases). Germline V gene sequence: CDR1 LNHNV, CDR2 YYDKDF (reference sequence). Deletions cut 0 bases from V and 4 bases from J, with 21 bases between. The CDR3 contains 18 residues. The CDR3 region has the DNA TGTGCCACCAGCAGAGAGGGGACTCCACGACTGGATAGAGAGACCCAGTACTTC. This encodes CATSREGTPRLDRETQYF. Based on the CDR3 plus reference TRBV15 and TRBJ2-5, the full variable domain is DAMVIQNPRYQVTQFGKPVTLSCSQTLNHNVMYWYQQKSSQAPKLLFHYYDKDFNNEADTPDNFQSRRPNTSFCFLDIRSPGLGDTAMYLCATSREGTPRLDRETQYFGPGTRLLVL.

This chain uses TRBV6-5 with TRBJ1-5, with D uncertain. The CDR3 totals 15 residues. V gave up 0 bases and J gave up 5 bases, with 11 bases separating them. Germline loops: CDR1 MNHEY, CDR2 SVGAGI. DNA for the CDR3: TGTGCCAGCAGTTACTCTATAGGTATTGATCAGCCCCAGCATTTT. It specifies CASSYSIGIDQPQHF.

This clonotype has just a few counts. V is TRBV10-1 and J is TRBJ2-2; tentative D call: TRBD2 (6 bases). The CDR3 loop spans 15 amino acids. Trimming stripped 2 bases from V and 0 bases from J, with 7 bases between. Germline lookup yields CDR1 WNHNN and CDR2 SYGVQD (reference sequence). The CDR3 region is CASSEGGANTGELFF. The DNA for the CDR3 is TGCGCCAGCAGTGAGGGCGGGGCGAACACCGGGGAGCTGTTTTTT.

The rearrangement uses TRBV6-2 or TRBV6-3 and TRBJ2-1; tentatively, D is TRBD2 (6 bases). This CDR3 has 14 residues. V lost 5 bases and J lost 1, with 9 bases in between. CDR1 and CDR2 from the germline V gene are MNHEY and SVGEGT. The CDR3 region is CASSTGVSYNEQFF. CDR3 sequence (DNA): TGTGCCAGCAGTACGGGAGTGTCCTACAATGAGCAGTTCTTC.

This chain uses TRBV20-1 with TRBJ1-3, with D unclear. Between the trimmed V and J ends, which lost 1 base and 4 bases, there was a span of 5 bases. Germline lookup yields CDR1 DFQATT and CDR2 SNEGSKA (reference sequence). The CDR3 is 12 amino acids. The chain's CDR3 is CSARAFGNTIYF. Here the CDR3 DNA reads TGCAGTGCTAGAGCTTTCGGAAACACCATATATTTT.